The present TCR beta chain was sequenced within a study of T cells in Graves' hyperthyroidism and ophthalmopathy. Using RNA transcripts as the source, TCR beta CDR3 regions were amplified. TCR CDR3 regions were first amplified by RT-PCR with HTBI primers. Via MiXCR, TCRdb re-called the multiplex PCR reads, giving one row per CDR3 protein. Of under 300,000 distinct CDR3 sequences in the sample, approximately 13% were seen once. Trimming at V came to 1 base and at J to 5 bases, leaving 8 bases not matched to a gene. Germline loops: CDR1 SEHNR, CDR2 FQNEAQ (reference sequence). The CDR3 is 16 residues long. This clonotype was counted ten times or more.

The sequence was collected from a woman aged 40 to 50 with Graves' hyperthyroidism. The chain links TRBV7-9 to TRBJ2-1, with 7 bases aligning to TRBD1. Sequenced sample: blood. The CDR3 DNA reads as TGTGCCAGCAGCTTAGGAGAGGCAGGGGGAAACAATGAGCAGTTCTTC. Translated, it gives CASSLGEAGGNNEQFF.